Sequencing of this TCR beta chain was carried out in a study of T cell changes during pregnancy in multiple sclerosis. CDR3 length: 14 residues. CDR1 is SGDLS and CDR2 is YYNGEE in the germline V gene. Trimming took off 2 bases at V and 4 bases at J, with 12 bases between the two ends. Generated by immunoSEQ multiplex PCR, the TCRdb table keeps only in-frame clones and is missing some. The sample has about 75,000 clones; 75% to 95% are singletons. The specimen was CD4+ T cells from peripheral blood mononuclear cells, collected before pregnancy. The chain is built from TRBV9 and TRBJ1-1; D perhaps matches TRBD1 (5 bases). The sequence was obtained from a female donor with multiple sclerosis, enrolled in a pregnancy study. DNA for the CDR3: TGTGCCAGCAGCGTTTCAGGGTCCTCCACTGAAGCTTTCTTT. This codes for CASSVSGSSTEAFF.